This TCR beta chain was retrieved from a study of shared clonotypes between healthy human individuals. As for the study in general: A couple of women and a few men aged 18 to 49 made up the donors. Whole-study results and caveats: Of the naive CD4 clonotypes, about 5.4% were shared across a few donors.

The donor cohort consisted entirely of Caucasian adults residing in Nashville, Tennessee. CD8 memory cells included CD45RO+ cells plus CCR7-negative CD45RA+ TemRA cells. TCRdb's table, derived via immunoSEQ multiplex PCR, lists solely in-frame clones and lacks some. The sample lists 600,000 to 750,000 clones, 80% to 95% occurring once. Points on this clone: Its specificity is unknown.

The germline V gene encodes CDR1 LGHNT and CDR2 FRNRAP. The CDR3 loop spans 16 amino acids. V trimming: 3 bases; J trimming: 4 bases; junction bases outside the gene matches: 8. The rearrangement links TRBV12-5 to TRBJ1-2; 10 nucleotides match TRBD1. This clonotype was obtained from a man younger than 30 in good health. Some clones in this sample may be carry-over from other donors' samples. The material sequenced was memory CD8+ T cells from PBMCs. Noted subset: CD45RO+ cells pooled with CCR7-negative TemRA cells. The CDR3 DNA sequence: TGTGCTAGTGGTTTCCACGGACAGGGGGTGGGCTATGGCTACACCTTC. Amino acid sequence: CASGFHGQGVGYGYTF.